This entry lists 24 T cell receptor beta chains sequenced from one sample in a study of blood T cell repertoires in COVID-19. Clones were read by immunoSEQ multiplex PCR, and TCRdb kept only the in-frame ones, dropping some. Here the sample spans 60,000 to 75,000 clones, roughly 86% being singletons. Material for sequencing was peripheral blood. The source of these receptors is a man between 65 and 79 years old with active COVID-19.

This clone has a single count. The chain combines TRBV27 with TRBJ1-6; D remains ambiguous. V was cut by 3 bases and J by 7 bases, with 13 bases left in between. The CDR3 covers 15 residues. Germline CDR1 is MNHEY and CDR2 is SMNVEV (reference sequence). The CDR3 coding sequence is TGTGCCAGCAGTTTCGGGTCGGGAGGGAATTCACCCCTCCACTTT. Translated, it gives CASSFGSGGNSPLHF.

V gene TRBV3-1 (or the pseudogene TRBV3-2) combines with J gene TRBJ2-3; 7 nucleotides line up with TRBD2. V lost 6 bases and J lost 6; bases outside the gene matches: 9. Germline CDR1 is LGHDT and CDR2 is YNNKEL (reference sequence). There are 14 residues in the CDR3. CDR3 sequence (DNA): TGTGCCAGCAGGGGACGGAGCGGGGCCGATACGCAGTATTTT. Protein product: CASRGRSGADTQYF.

This chain joins TRBV9 and TRBJ1-2; D call uncertain. Looked up from germline, CDR1 is SGDLS and CDR2 is YYNGEE. V lost 0 bases to trimming and J lost 4 bases, with 7 bases between them. The CDR3 totals 13 residues. DNA of the CDR3: TGTGCCAGCAGCGTAGTGATCGGCTATGGCTACACCTTC. Translation: CASSVVIGYGYTF.

This chain uses TRBV5-5 with TRBJ2-2; TRBD2 matches at 11 bases. The CDR3 has 14 amino acids. Germline-derived CDR1 and CDR2 are SGHKS and YYEKEE (reference sequence). V lost 6 bases to trimming and J lost 10 bases; unmatched junction nucleotides: 8. CDR3: CASTTGTSGLELFF. In DNA, the CDR3 is TGTGCCAGCACCACCGGGACTAGCGGACTGGAGCTGTTTTTT. Full variable domain (rest looked up from reference TRBV5-5 and TRBJ2-2): DAGVTQSPTHLIKTRGQQVTLRCSPISGHKSVSWYQQVLGQGPQFIFQYYEKEERGRGNFPDRFSARQFPNYSSELNVNALLLGDSALYLCASTTGTSGLELFFGEGSRLTVL.

This clone was recorded a few times. The chain joins TRBV14 to TRBJ2-7; TRBD2 matches 14 bases. V was clipped by 4 bases and J by 6 bases; unmatched bases: 5. Per the germline V gene, CDR1 is SGHDN and CDR2 is FVKESK. This CDR3 is 15 amino acids long. The CDR3 is CASSRGLAGVVEQYF. The CDR3 bases are TGTGCCAGCAGCCGGGGACTAGCGGGAGTAGTCGAGCAGTACTTC.

The chain links TRBV5-6 to TRBJ2-2; TRBD1 matches 8 bases. Looked up from germline, CDR1 is SGHDT and CDR2 is YYEEEE. The CDR3 has 15 amino acids. Trimming took 3 bases from V and 6 from J; bases not matched to a gene: 7. This CDR3 is CASSSRDRSPGELFF. CDR3 bases: TGTGCCAGCAGCTCCCGGGACAGGTCCCCCGGGGAGCTGTTTTTT.

In this sample, this clone turned up once. The chain has TRBV21-1 and TRBJ1-5. TRBV21-1 is a known pseudogene. CDR3 length: 16 amino acids. As DNA, the CDR3 is TGTGCCAGCAGCAAAGGGAGACCCGGGAGCAATCAGCCCCAGCATTTT. It yields the protein CASSKGRPGSNQPQHF.

The chain couples TRBV27 to TRBJ1-2, with TRBD1 matching 9 bases. CDR3 length equals 15 residues. CDR1 and CDR2 (germline): MNHEY, SMNVEV (reference sequence). V shed 8 bases and J 7 bases; nucleotides not matched to a gene: 14. This CDR3 is CASAPRRDRDGGYTF. For the CDR3, the DNA is TGTGCCAGCGCCCCACGCCGGGACAGGGATGGTGGCTACACCTTC.

CDR3 residues: CASTGGGYEQYF. The CDR3 nucleotides read TGTGCCAGTACAGGGGGAGGCTACGAGCAGTACTTC. The rearrangement uses TRBV30 and TRBJ2-7, with TRBD1 identical over 8 bases. The CDR3 has 12 amino acids. Germline CDR1 and CDR2: GTSNPN and SVGIG (reference sequence). V was pared by 8 bases and J by 3 bases, with 6 bases of the junction left unmatched. Together with reference TRBV30 and TRBJ2-7, the CDR3 gives the full variable domain: SQTIHQWPATLVQPVGSPLSLECTVEGTSNPNLYWYRQAAGRGLQLLFYSVGIGQISSEVPQNLSASRPQDRQFILSSKKLLLSDSGFYLCASTGGGYEQYFGPGTRLTVT.

The chain employs TRBV2 and TRBJ2-1, with TRBD2 matching 11 bases. The CDR3 consists of 15 residues. Germline-derived CDR1 and CDR2 are SNHLY and FYNNEI. Losses at the gene ends were 4 bases for V and 7 bases for J; bases not matched to a gene: 6. The CDR3 region has the DNA TGTGCCAGCAGTGCGACTAGCGGGAATGGTAATGAGCAGTTCTTC. Protein product: CASSATSGNGNEQFF. The whole variable domain, remainder taken from reference TRBV2 and TRBJ2-1, is EPEVTQTPSHQVTQMGQEVILRCVPISNHLYFYWYRQILGQKVEFLVSFYNNEISEKSEIFDDQFSVERPDGSNFTLKIRSTKLEDSAMYFCASSATSGNGNEQFFGPGTRLTVL.

This chain uses TRBV9 with TRBJ2-1, with 10 nucleotides matching TRBD2. V dropped 4 bases and J dropped 8; count of bases not matched to a gene: 12. Germline V CDR1 and CDR2: SGDLS, YYNGEE. CDR3 length: 16 amino acids. The CDR3, as DNA: TGTGCCAGCAGCCGCAGGGCTAGCGGGAGCTGGTATGAGCAGTTCTTC. This codes for CASSRRASGSWYEQFF.

The chain carries TRBV19 and TRBJ2-1; TRBD1 matches 7 bases. The CDR3 loop spans 15 amino acids. CDR1 is LNHDA and CDR2 is SQIVND in the germline V gene (reference sequence). J gave up 0 bases and V 10 bases, and 9 bases lay outside the gene matches. CDR3 amino acids: CATQRTGSSYNEQFF. In DNA, the CDR3 is TGTGCCACCCAGAGGACAGGAAGCTCCTACAATGAGCAGTTCTTC.

The V and J genes are TRBV19 and TRBJ2-3; weak D call: TRBD2 (5 bases). V was trimmed by 7 bases and J by 6 bases, leaving 20 bases between them. Germline values: CDR1 LNHDA, CDR2 SQIVND (reference sequence). This CDR3 contains 15 residues. In DNA, the CDR3 is TGTGCCAGTACCTTGGGCGGCATCCGAGGGGATACGCAGTATTTT. Its protein is CASTLGGIRGDTQYF.

J is TRBJ2-5 and V is TRBV5-4; 7 bases fit TRBD2. Trimming at V came to 2 bases and at J to 4 bases, leaving 2 bases not matched to a gene. The germline V gene has CDR1 SGHNT and CDR2 YYREEE (reference sequence). There are 13 residues in the CDR3. The CDR3 sequence is CASSLTGGETQYF. In nucleotides, the CDR3 is TGTGCCAGCAGCTTAACGGGAGGAGAGACCCAGTACTTC.

The V and J genes are TRBV12-1 and TRBJ1-5; the table calls TRBD1, which could not be checked here. TRBV12-1 corresponds to a pseudogene. This CDR3 has 17 residues. CDR3 nucleotide sequence: TGTGCCAGCAGACCCGGGACAGGGATCTTGGGTAATCAGCCCCAGCATTTT. Translated, it gives CASRPGTGILGNQPQHF.

The chain links TRBV6-4 to TRBJ1-1; D possibly corresponds to TRBD1 (6 bases). Germline CDR1 reads MRHNA; CDR2 reads SNTAGT. CDR3 length: 14 amino acids. V gave up 0 bases and J gave up 4 bases, with 9 bases separating them. The CDR3 here is CASSDSGAGTEAFF. The CDR3 DNA is TGTGCCAGCAGTGACTCGGGGGCGGGCACTGAAGCTTTCTTT.

The chain employs TRBV27 and TRBJ2-3; 7 bases align to TRBD1. The ends lost 6 bases at V and 2 bases at J; junction bases unmatched: 8. Germline-derived CDR1 and CDR2 are MNHEY and SMNVEV (reference sequence). The CDR3 extends over 15 amino acids. CDR3 protein: CASSQRGRTTDTQYF. The CDR3 coding sequence is TGTGCCAGCAGCCAGAGGGGGCGGACCACAGATACGCAGTATTTT.

The rearrangement links TRBV19 to TRBJ2-7; D is perhaps TRBD1 (6 bases). CDR1 is LNHDA, CDR2 SQIVND, per germline (reference sequence). V was shortened by 5 bases and J by 3 bases, with 14 bases between the two germline ends. This CDR3 has 14 residues. In DNA, the CDR3 is TGTGCCAGTAGTTCCTGGACAGACAACTACGAGCAGTACTTC. Protein: CASSSWTDNYEQYF. Full variable domain (missing parts from reference TRBV19 and TRBJ2-7): DGGITQSPKYLFRKEGQNVTLSCEQNLNHDAMYWYRQDPGQGLRLIYYSQIVNDFQKGDIAEGYSVSREKKESFPLTVTSAQKNPTAFYLCASSSWTDNYEQYFGPGTRLTVT.

V gene TRBV6-2 or TRBV6-3 combines with J gene TRBJ2-7; the D gene is possibly TRBD2 (5 bases). Germline CDR1 is MNHEY and CDR2 is SVGEGT. The CDR3 runs 15 residues. Trimming pared 6 bases from V and 6 bases from J, leaving 21 bases between. The chain's CDR3 is CASSPSTRPRGEQYF. The CDR3 DNA sequence: TGTGCCAGCAGCCCCTCCACCCGACCACGGGGCGAGCAGTACTTC.

The chain is built from TRBV21-1 and TRBJ1-2; the table's D call, TRBD1, has no DNA check behind it. TRBV21-1 is a known pseudogene. The CDR3 length is 14 residues. CDR3 nucleotides: TGTGCCAGCAGCAAGGGACACGGGGACTATGGCTACACCTTC. This codes for CASSKGHGDYGYTF.

The chain joins TRBV3-1 (or the pseudogene TRBV3-2) to TRBJ2-3, with 8 bases identical to TRBD1. This CDR3 spans 17 amino acids. V gave up 3 bases and J gave up 9 bases; unmatched junction bases: 17. Per the germline V gene, CDR1 is LGHDT and CDR2 is YNNKEL (reference sequence). The CDR3 sequence is CASSQSTTGVGSGTQYF. The CDR3 DNA follows: TGTGCCAGCAGCCAGTCCACGACAGGGGTGGGGTCGGGGACGCAGTATTTT.

The rearrangement links TRBV6-5 to TRBJ1-1, with 9 bases that match TRBD1. The CDR3 has 14 amino acids. V shed 6 bases, J shed 6 bases, and the junction held 8 bases outside the gene matches. In germline, CDR1 is MNHEY, CDR2 SVGAGI. In DNA, the CDR3 is TGTGCCAGCAGCCAGGGACAGGGCGAAGCTGAAGCTTTCTTT. This gives the protein CASSQGQGEAEAFF.

V gene TRBV18 combines with J gene TRBJ2-3; D is undetermined. The CDR3 runs 14 residues. Between the trimmed V and J ends, which lost 0 bases and 2 bases, there was a span of 6 bases. Germline CDR1 KGHSH, CDR2 LQKENI. The CDR3 here is CASSPPLITDTQYF. CDR3 nucleotides: TGTGCCAGCTCACCACCCCTAATCACAGATACGCAGTATTTT.

The chain links TRBV4-3 to TRBJ1-2, with D possibly being TRBD1 (5 bases). Trimming removed 4 bases from V and 4 bases from J, with 25 bases in between. Germline V CDR1 and CDR2: LGHNA, YSLEER. The CDR3 has 18 residues. CDR3 loop: CASSPTGGGGLQGYGYTF. Here the CDR3 DNA reads TGCGCCAGCAGCCCCACTGGCGGGGGAGGTTTACAAGGCTATGGCTACACCTTC.